Following are 27 T cell receptor beta chains from one sample sequenced in a study of blood T cell repertoires in COVID-19. Clones were sequenced by immunoSEQ multiplex PCR, and TCRdb holds only the in-frame ones, with some missing. This sample has 130,000 to 150,000 clones, with 84% found just once. The source material was peripheral blood. These receptors were collected from a human donor in a cohort sampled during active COVID-19.

This chain joins TRBV9 and TRBJ2-6; tentatively, D is TRBD1 (6 bases). CDR1 and CDR2 from the germline V gene are SGDLS and YYNGEE. Trimming shortened V by 3 bases and J by 1 base, and 17 bases separated the two germline ends. The CDR3 totals 18 residues. CDR3: CASSERQVPGSGANVLTF. The CDR3 DNA reads as TGTGCCAGCAGCGAGCGACAGGTCCCAGGGTCTGGGGCCAACGTCCTGACTTTC.

The chain joins TRBV28 to TRBJ1-5; TRBD1 might be the D (6 bases). Germline CDR1 and CDR2: MDHEN and SYDVKM. V gave up 4 bases and J gave up 3 bases, with 25 bases separating them. This CDR3 contains 19 residues. The CDR3 nucleotides are TGTGCCAGCAGTTCCGAAACCGGGGGGGGCTTTAGAACCAATCAGCCCCAGCATTTT. Translation gives CASSSETGGGFRTNQPQHF.

The chain recombines TRBV11-2 with TRBJ2-7, with a weak D call TRBD1 (6 bases). This CDR3 comprises 14 residues. V lost 4 bases, J lost 2 bases, and 12 bases lay in between. Germline V lookup: CDR1 SGHAT, CDR2 FQNNGV. CDR3 nucleotides: TGTGCCAGCAGCTCCGCCGGGACACCCTACGAGCAGTACTTC. Amino acid sequence: CASSSAGTPYEQYF.

The J gene is TRBJ2-3, the V gene TRBV12-3 or TRBV12-4, with a weak D call TRBD1 (5 bases). The CDR3 is 12 amino acids. V was clipped by 6 bases and J by 5 bases, with 9 bases between them. The CDR3 DNA follows: TGTGCCAGCAGCCCTACAGGAGATACGCAGTATTTT. Translating gives CASSPTGDTQYF.

The V and J genes are TRBV29-1 and TRBJ2-1, with 9 bases fitting TRBD1. CDR1 and CDR2 from the germline V gene are SQVTM and ANQGSEA. The CDR3 has 14 amino acids. V dropped 7 bases and J dropped 5; count of bases not matched to a gene: 9. The chain's CDR3 is CSGVQGASNNEQFF. The CDR3 region has the DNA TGCAGCGGGGTACAGGGGGCATCGAACAATGAGCAGTTCTTC.

This clone was counted once. The genes are TRBV7-9 and TRBJ2-5; possibly TRBD1 for D (6 bases). Looked up from germline, CDR1 is SEHNR and CDR2 is FQNEAQ (reference sequence). With 1 base removed from V and 3 bases from J, the gap between germline ends came to 15 bases. The CDR3 length is 16 residues. The CDR3 protein is CASSLGRRGGEETQYF. The CDR3 DNA reads as TGTGCCAGCAGCTTAGGTCGCAGGGGTGGGGAAGAGACCCAGTACTTC.

V and J are TRBV6-2 or TRBV6-3 and TRBJ2-7; D gene unclear. This CDR3 region has 16 residues. Trimming removed 2 bases at V and 2 bases at J, with 16 bases between. The germline gives CDR1 MNHEY, CDR2 SVGEGT. This chain's CDR3 is CASSYLLTTNPYEQYF. The CDR3 DNA is TGTGCCAGCAGTTACCTACTTACGACAAATCCCTACGAGCAGTACTTC.

A single count supports this clone. The CDR3 is CASTPARGVYEQYF. CDR3 coding DNA: TGTGCCAGCACCCCAGCCAGGGGGGTCTACGAGCAGTACTTC. The chain links TRBV28 to TRBJ2-7; D might be TRBD1 (7 bases). Germline CDR1 and CDR2: MDHEN and SYDVKM. The CDR3 extends over 14 amino acids. V dropped 7 bases and J dropped 3 bases, with 16 bases sitting between them. Together with reference TRBV28 and TRBJ2-7, the CDR3 gives the full variable domain: DVKVTQSSRYLVKRTGEKVFLECVQDMDHENMFWYRQDPGLGLRLIYFSYDVKMKEKGDIPEGYSVSREKKERFSLILESASTNQTSMYLCASTPARGVYEQYFGPGTRLTVT.

Written as DNA, the CDR3 is TGTGCCAGCAGTCCATACCAGGGGCGGGTGTTTTTT. It is translated as CASSPYQGRVFF. The chain links TRBV28 to TRBJ1-4; possible D gene TRBD1, 6 bases. The germline V gene encodes CDR1 MDHEN and CDR2 SYDVKM. Trimming stripped 5 bases from V and 15 bases from J, with 16 bases between. There are 12 residues in the CDR3.

The J gene is TRBJ2-7, the V gene TRBV3-1 (or the pseudogene TRBV3-2); 8 nucleotides line up with TRBD2. Germline CDR1 reads LGHDT; CDR2 reads YNNKEL (reference sequence). CDR3 length equals 14 residues. The trim removed 6 bases at V and 2 bases at J, leaving 6 bases unmatched. CDR3 sequence reads: CASSPREGAYEQYF. CDR3 sequence (DNA): TGTGCCAGCAGTCCTCGGGAGGGGGCCTACGAGCAGTACTTC.

With respect to this clone: Compared with germline, one end of the junction differs, possibly owing to a read error. The chain couples TRBV9 to TRBJ2-1; TRBD1 agrees at 7 bases. The germline V gene has CDR1 SGDLS and CDR2 YYNGEE. The CDR3 is 11 residues long. CDR3: CASSVGQGRLF. DNA for the CDR3: TGTGCCAGCAGCGTAGGACAGGGACGTCTCTTC.

This clone came up a few times. The rearrangement links TRBV27 to TRBJ2-5, with D possibly matching TRBD2 (6 bases). CDR1 MNHEY and CDR2 SMNVEV come from the germline V gene (reference sequence). CDR3 size: 13 residues. The V end was cut by 5 bases, the J end by 7 bases, with 14 bases between. The CDR3 region is CASSPEFSGTQYF. The CDR3 DNA reads as TGTGCCAGCAGTCCGGAATTTAGCGGGACCCAGTACTTC.

The rearrangement links TRBV7-9 to TRBJ2-7, with TRBD1 as a possible D gene (5 bases). Germline CDR1 is SEHNR and CDR2 is FQNEAQ (reference sequence). The CDR3 has 13 residues. The germline V and J ends were trimmed by 4 bases and 1 base, with 8 bases remaining between them. CDR3 in amino acids: CASSSTDSYEQYF. CDR3 coding DNA: TGTGCCAGCAGCTCGACAGATTCCTACGAGCAGTACTTC.

This clone was seen only a few times. The chain has TRBV14 and TRBJ2-2; the D gene is possibly TRBD1 (5 bases). The CDR3 length is 15 residues. Deletions cut 0 bases from V and 7 bases from J, with 12 bases between. CDR1 is SGHDN, CDR2 FVKESK, per germline. The CDR3, as DNA: TGTGCCAGCAGCCAAGACGAGCCCACAGGCGGGGAGCTGTTTTTT. Amino acids: CASSQDEPTGGELFF.

The chain links TRBV9 to TRBJ1-5, with 7 bases fitting TRBD1. Germline loops: CDR1 SGDLS, CDR2 YYNGEE. This CDR3 is built from 15 residues. Trimming cost V 1 base and J 5 bases; bases outside gene matches: 6. DNA of the CDR3: TGTGCCAGCAGCGTATCAGGAGGGGGCGATCAGCCCCAGCATTTT. As protein: CASSVSGGGDQPQHF.

The rearrangement links TRBV5-4 to TRBJ2-3, with a tentative D call TRBD2 (5 bases). V gave up 0 bases and J gave up 2 bases, with 10 bases separating them. The CDR3 runs 15 residues. Germline V gene lookup returns CDR1 SGHNT and CDR2 YYREEE (reference sequence). In DNA, the CDR3 is TGTGCCAGCAGCTTGGTTGGAGGTAACACAGATACGCAGTATTTT. This encodes CASSLVGGNTDTQYF.

This clone was seen a handful of times. The chain employs TRBV3-1 (or the pseudogene TRBV3-2) and TRBJ1-1, with 8 bases that match TRBD1. The CDR3 has 14 residues. The V segment lost 5 bases and the J segment 4 bases; nucleotides outside the gene matches: 6. Germline V lookup: CDR1 LGHDT, CDR2 YNNKEL (reference sequence). Here the CDR3 DNA reads TGTGCCAGCAGCTTTACGACAGGGGTCACTGAAGCTTTCTTT. This sequence encodes CASSFTTGVTEAFF.

This clone appeared a few times. V usage is TRBV19 and J usage is TRBJ2-1; 8 bases are a match to TRBD1. The V and J ends lost 3 bases and 2 bases, in that order; junction bases with no gene match: 6. The CDR3 runs to 16 residues. Germline assignment: CDR1 LNHDA and CDR2 SQIVND (reference sequence). CDR3 loop: CASSMQGARAYNEQFF. The CDR3 nucleotides are TGTGCCAGTAGTATGCAGGGGGCGCGGGCCTACAATGAGCAGTTCTTC.

This clone was detected only once. J is TRBJ1-1 and V is TRBV15; 8 positions agree with TRBD1. Looked up from germline, CDR1 is LNHNV and CDR2 is YYDKDF (reference sequence). V lost 0 bases to trimming and J lost 5 bases; unmatched junction nucleotides: 11. The CDR3 is made up of 17 amino acids. The CDR3 DNA follows: TGTGCCACCAGCAGAGATCACCAGAGGACAGGGAAAACTGAAGCTTTCTTT. This codes for CATSRDHQRTGKTEAFF.

The rearrangement uses TRBV3-1 (or the pseudogene TRBV3-2) and TRBJ2-4, with TRBD2 matching 8 bases. The CDR3 is 14 residues long. The germline V gene encodes CDR1 LGHDT and CDR2 YNNKEL (reference sequence). V dropped 3 bases and J dropped 6; count of bases not matched to a gene: 4. The CDR3 loop is CASSHPGGGNIQYF. CDR3 sequence (DNA): TGTGCCAGCAGCCACCCCGGGGGGGGAAACATTCAGTACTTC.

This chain joins TRBV6-5 and TRBJ1-2, with D perhaps matching TRBD1 (5 bases). CDR1 is MNHEY, CDR2 SVGAGI, per germline. The CDR3 loop spans 15 amino acids. V was clipped by 0 bases and J by 4 bases, with 12 bases between them. CDR3 in amino acids: CASSYSMAGGYGYTF. CDR3 bases: TGTGCCAGCAGTTACTCGATGGCCGGGGGCTATGGCTACACCTTC.

The CDR3, as DNA: TGTGCCAGCAGCTCCGGGGACAGGGGAAATGAGCAGTTCTTC. Translation gives CASSSGDRGNEQFF. This chain connects TRBV7-8 to TRBJ2-1, with TRBD1 identical over 10 bases. V lost 4 bases, J lost 7 bases, and 4 bases stayed unmatched. From germline, CDR1 is SGHVS and CDR2 FQNEAQ. The CDR3 runs 14 residues. Together with reference TRBV7-8 and TRBJ2-1, the CDR3 gives the full variable domain: GAGVSQSPRYKVAKRGQDVALRCDPISGHVSLFWYQQALGQGPEFLTYFQNEAQLDKSGLPSDRFFAERPEGSVSTLKIQRTQQEDSAVYLCASSSGDRGNEQFFGPGTRLTVL.

The gene calls are TRBV18 and TRBJ2-7; 13 bases fit TRBD2. Trimming cost V 4 bases and J 2 bases; bases outside gene matches: 5. The CDR3 has 16 residues. Germline lookup yields CDR1 KGHSH and CDR2 LQKENI. The DNA for the CDR3 is TGTGCCAGCTCACTTCGGACTAGCGGGGGACCCTACGAGCAGTACTTC. It yields the protein CASSLRTSGGPYEQYF.

V usage is TRBV7-9 and J usage is TRBJ2-1, with 7 bases aligning to TRBD2. The CDR3 sequence is 12 residues long. The germline gives CDR1 SEHNR, CDR2 FQNEAQ (reference sequence). V lost 5 bases to trimming and J lost 10 bases; unmatched junction nucleotides: 5. The CDR3 protein is CASSTGGKEQFF. The CDR3 nucleotides read TGTGCCAGCAGCACGGGGGGTAAGGAGCAGTTCTTC.

The rearrangement uses TRBV6-5 and TRBJ1-5; D not certain. The germline V gene encodes CDR1 MNHEY and CDR2 SVGAGI. The V end lost 5 bases, the J end lost 0 bases, and 8 bases lay between the germline ends. This CDR3 region has 14 residues. The CDR3 region is CASSSRYSNQPQHF. CDR3 sequence (DNA): TGTGCCAGCAGTAGTAGATATAGCAATCAGCCCCAGCATTTT.

This clone showed up just a few times. The gene calls are TRBV7-2 and TRBJ1-2; TRBD1 agrees at 8 bases. CDR3 size: 13 residues. Germline V gives CDR1 SGHTA, CDR2 FQGNSA. Trimming at V came to 4 bases and at J to 9 bases, leaving 7 bases not matched to a gene. The CDR3 spells CASSSDRGLRYTF. The DNA of the CDR3 is TGTGCCAGCAGCTCAGACAGGGGTCTGCGCTACACCTTC. The full variable domain, its missing parts supplied by reference TRBV7-2 and TRBJ1-2, is GAGVSQSPSNKVTEKGKDVELRCDPISGHTALYWYRQSLGQGLEFLIYFQGNSAPDKSGLPSDRFSAERTGGSVSTLTIQRTQQEDSAVYLCASSSDRGLRYTFGSGTRLTVV.

The V gene is TRBV27, the J gene TRBJ1-1; 7 bases agree with TRBD1. Losses at the gene ends were 2 bases for V and 10 bases for J; bases not matched to a gene: 7. The CDR3 covers 13 residues. Germline V gene data show CDR1 as MNHEY and CDR2 as SMNVEV (reference sequence). The CDR3 DNA reads as TGTGCCAGCAGTTTAATAGGGGGCGTAGGAGCTTTCTTT. Protein sequence: CASSLIGGVGAFF.